These T cell receptor beta chains were read from a single sample in a study of blood T cell repertoires in COVID-19. Profiling relied on immunoSEQ multiplex PCR, and the TCRdb table lists in-frame clones only, not all of them. The sample has about 4,700 clones; roughly 87% are singletons. The sample was peripheral blood. These receptors came from a man aged 65-85 years with active COVID-19. Both conserved end residues are part of each CDR3. D genes are given only for firm matches. The listing skips clone size in some rows; elsewhere it reads once, few, many or a size class.

j_gene | abundance | d_gene | len | v_gene | CDR3nt | CDR3aa
TRBJ1-1 | - | - | 16 | TRBV27 | TGTGCCAGCAGTTTGTATGGTACGGGAGGGGGCACTGAAGCTTTCTTT | CASSLYGTGGGTEAFF
TRBJ1-4 | - | TRBD1 | 14 | TRBV15 | TGTGCCACCAGCACGGACAGGGAGTCCGGGAAACTGTTTTTT | CATSTDRESGKLFF
TRBJ1-5 | - | - | 13 | TRBV6-5 | TGTGCCAGCAGCCGCCTCGGGTCCGAGCCCCAGCATTTT | CASSRLGSEPQHF
TRBJ1-1 | - | - | 12 | TRBV6-1 | TGTGCCAGCAGTGATGGTGACAGTGAAGCTTTCTTT | CASSDGDSEAFF
TRBJ1-1 | - | TRBD1 | 15 | TRBV6-2/TRBV6-3 | TGTGCCAGCAGTTCGGCGACAGGGGGGAACACTGAAGCTTTCTTT | CASSSATGGNTEAFF
TRBJ2-7 | - | - | 14 | TRBV7-2 | TGTGCCAGCAGCTTAGAACCTCAGGCCTACGAGCAGTACTTC | CASSLEPQAYEQYF
TRBJ1-1 | - | - | 13 | TRBV5-6 | TGTGCCAGCAGTTTACTCGGGGGCACTGAAGCTTTCTTT | CASSLLGGTEAFF
TRBJ1-2 | - | TRBD1 | 14 | TRBV5-4 | TGTGCCAGCAGATTGGGACAGGGGGTGCATGGCTACACCTTC | CASRLGQGVHGYTF
TRBJ1-4 | - | TRBD1 | 14 | TRBV3-1/TRBV3-2 | TGTGCCAGCAGTCGGACAGGGGCAGGTGAAAAACTGTTTTTT | CASSRTGAGEKLFF
TRBJ2-6 | - | TRBD2 | 15 | TRBV28 | TGTGCCAGCAGTCGGACTAGATCTGGGGCCAACGTCCTGACTTTC | CASSRTRSGANVLTF
TRBJ1-1 | few | - | 13 | TRBV12-3/TRBV12-4 | TGTGCCAGCAGTTCCTCCCGGGGCACTGAAGCTTTCTTT | CASSSSRGTEAFF
TRBJ2-1 | - | - | 13 | TRBV19 | TGTGCCAGTAGTACGGGATCCTACAATGAGCAGTTCTTC | CASSTGSYNEQFF
TRBJ1-5 | - | - | 13 | TRBV6-5 | TGTGCCAGCAGTTATCGTAGCGGCCAGCCCCAGCATTTT | CASSYRSGQPQHF
TRBJ2-7 | - | - | 14 | TRBV28 | TGTGCCAGCAGTTTAATAGGGACAACCTACGAGCAGTACTTC | CASSLIGTTYEQYF
TRBJ2-1 | - | TRBD2 | 16 | TRBV5-1 | TGCGCCAGCAGCTTGGCCATAGCGGGGGGCTACAATGAGCAGTTCTTC | CASSLAIAGGYNEQFF
TRBJ1-5 | - | - | 14 | TRBV11-2 | TGTGCCAGCAGCTTAGCTCAGAACAATCAGCCCCAGCATTTT | CASSLAQNNQPQHF
TRBJ1-5 | few | TRBD1 | 16 | TRBV7-8 | TGTGCCAGCAGCCGCACGGGGACAGGAGACAATCAGCCCCAGCATTTT | CASSRTGTGDNQPQHF
TRBJ2-7 | - | - | 12 | TRBV28 | TGTGCCAGCAACAGGGAAGTCTACGAGCAGTACTTC | CASNREVYEQYF
TRBJ1-2 | - | TRBD1 | 15 | TRBV18 | TGTGCCAGCTCACGACAGGGGGCGCCTGACTATGGCTACACCTTC | CASSRQGAPDYGYTF
TRBJ1-1 | few | - | 13 | TRBV11-2 | TGTGCCAGCAGCCTAGACAGGTCGTTGGCAGCTTTCTTT | CASSLDRSLAAFF
TRBJ2-5 | - | TRBD2 | 15 | TRBV7-2 | TGTGCCAGCAGCCCCACTAGCGGGGGTTGGGAGACCCAGTACTTC | CASSPTSGGWETQYF
TRBJ1-1 | - | TRBD1 | 14 | TRBV3-1/TRBV3-2 | TGTGCCAGCAGCCTATATGACAGGGGTGGCGGAGCTTTCTTT | CASSLYDRGGGAFF
TRBJ2-2 | - | - | 15 | TRBV28 | TGTGCCAGCAGCTCCAACTTAAACCGGGCCGGGGAGCTGTTTTTT | CASSSNLNRAGELFF
TRBJ2-5 | few | - | 15 | TRBV30 | TGTGCCTGGAGTCGGGGAGGTCAGCTTCAAGAGACCCAGTACTTC | CAWSRGGQLQETQYF
TRBJ2-7 | - | TRBD1 | 14 | TRBV28 | TGTGCCAGCACCAAAGGGGGCAGCTCCTACGAGCAGTACTTC | CASTKGGSSYEQYF
TRBJ1-1 | - | - | 12 | TRBV3-1/TRBV3-2 | TGTGCCAGCAGCCAGCAGGGTACTGAAGCTTTCTTT | CASSQQGTEAFF
TRBJ2-7 | - | TRBD1 | 14 | TRBV6-6 | TGTGCCAGCAGCGGGGGGACAGGGATCTACGAGCAGTACTTC | CASSGGTGIYEQYF
TRBJ2-3 | - | TRBD2 | 15 | TRBV6-6 | TGTGCCAGCAGTAAGCGGGGGGATGGCACAGATACGCAGTATTTT | CASSKRGDGTDTQYF
TRBJ1-5 | - | TRBD1 | 15 | TRBV18 | TGTGCCAGCTCAGAACAGGGGGCCGACAATCAGCCCCAGCATTTT | CASSEQGADNQPQHF
TRBJ2-7 | - | TRBD1 | 13 | TRBV11-2 | TGTGCCAGCACCTCTGACAGGGATTACGAGCAGTACTTC | CASTSDRDYEQYF